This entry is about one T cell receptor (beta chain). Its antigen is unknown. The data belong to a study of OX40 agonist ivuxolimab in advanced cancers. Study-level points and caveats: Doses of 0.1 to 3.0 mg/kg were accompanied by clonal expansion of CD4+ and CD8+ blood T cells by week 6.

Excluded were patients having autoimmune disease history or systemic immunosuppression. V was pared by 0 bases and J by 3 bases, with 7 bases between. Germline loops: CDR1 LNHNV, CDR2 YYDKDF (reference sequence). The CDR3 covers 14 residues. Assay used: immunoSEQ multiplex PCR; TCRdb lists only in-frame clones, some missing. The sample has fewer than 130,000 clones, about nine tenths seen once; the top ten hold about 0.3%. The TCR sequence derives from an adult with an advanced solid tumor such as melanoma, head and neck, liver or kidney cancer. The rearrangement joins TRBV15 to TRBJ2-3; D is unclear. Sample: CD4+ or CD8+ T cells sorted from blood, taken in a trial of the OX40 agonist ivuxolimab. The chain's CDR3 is CATSRDRITDTQYF. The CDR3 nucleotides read TGTGCCACCAGCAGAGACAGGATTACAGATACGCAGTATTTT.